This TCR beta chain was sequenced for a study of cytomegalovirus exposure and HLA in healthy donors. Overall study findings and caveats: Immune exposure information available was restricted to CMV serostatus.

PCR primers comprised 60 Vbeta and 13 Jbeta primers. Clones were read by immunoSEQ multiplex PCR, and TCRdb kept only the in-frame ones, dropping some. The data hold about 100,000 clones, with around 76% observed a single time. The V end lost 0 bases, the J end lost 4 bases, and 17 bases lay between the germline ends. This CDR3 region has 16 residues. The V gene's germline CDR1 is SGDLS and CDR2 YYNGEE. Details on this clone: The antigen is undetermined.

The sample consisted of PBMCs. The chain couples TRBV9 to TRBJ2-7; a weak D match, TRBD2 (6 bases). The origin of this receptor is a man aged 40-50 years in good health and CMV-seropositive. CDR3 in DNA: TGTGCCAGCAGCGTAGGAGCTAGGGGCGGGGCATACGAGCAGTACTTC. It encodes CASSVGARGGAYEQYF.